The source of this T cell receptor beta chain is a study of pediatric ulcerative colitis. Regarding the study as a whole: This repertoire reflects total lymphocytes rather than subpopulations like regulatory T cells. In rectum, acute severe colitis had expanded clones and less diversity. Blood samples from a couple of patients yielded substantially fewer templates and were excluded from blood-rectal overlap analysis.

The survey-level immunoSEQ assay was used. Method: immunoSEQ multiplex PCR; TCRdb's copy keeps in-frame clones and lacks some. The sample shows roughly 49,000 clones, around 81% of them seen only once. Rectal tissue came from one to two pinch biopsies taken at colonoscopy. About this clone itself: Its antigen is still unknown.

This CDR3 comprises 16 residues. The V end lost 5 bases, the J end lost 5 bases, and 18 bases lay between the germline ends. Germline loops: CDR1 SGHTA, CDR2 FQGNSA. Sequenced material: gut tissue. The chain uses TRBV7-2 and TRBJ2-2; maybe TRBD1 (6 bases). This TCR was recovered from a girl aged 10 to 17 with moderate ulcerative colitis. The CDR3 DNA sequence: TGTGCCAGCAGCATTCGACCGGGACAAATTACCGGGGAGCTGTTTTTT. Residues: CASSIRPGQITGELFF.